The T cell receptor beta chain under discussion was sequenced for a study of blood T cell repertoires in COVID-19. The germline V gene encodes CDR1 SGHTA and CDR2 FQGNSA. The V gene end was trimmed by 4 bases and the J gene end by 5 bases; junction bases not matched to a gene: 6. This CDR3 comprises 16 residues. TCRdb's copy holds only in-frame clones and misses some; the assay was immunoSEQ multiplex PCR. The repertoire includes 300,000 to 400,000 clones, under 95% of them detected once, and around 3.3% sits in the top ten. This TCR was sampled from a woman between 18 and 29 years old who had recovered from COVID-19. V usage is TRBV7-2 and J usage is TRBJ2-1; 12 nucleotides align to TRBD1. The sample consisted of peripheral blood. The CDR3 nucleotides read TGTGCCAGCAGCTCCCGGGACAGGGGGCAGGACAATGAGCAGTTCTTC. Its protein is CASSSRDRGQDNEQFF.